This is a list of T cell receptor beta chains from one sample in a study of shared clonotypes between healthy human individuals. The table came from immunoSEQ multiplex PCR; TCRdb's copy has only in-frame clones and leaves some out. The sample consists of 950,000 to 1,300,000 clones, about 75% of them appearing once. The material sequenced was memory CD4+ T cells sorted from blood. The origin of the receptors is a man between 18 and 35 years old in good health. The CDR3 runs from the conserved cysteine through the conserved F or W. A D gene is named only where the DNA matches it firmly. Expanded clones get a size class; other rows say once, few or many, or leave the size out.

TRBJ2-5	.	.	TRBV19	CASSISVRETQYF	TGTGCCAGTAGTATAAGCGTTCGAGAGACCCAGTACTTC
TRBJ2-7	.	.	TRBV5-1	CASSLGGTDSYEQYF	TGCGCCAGCAGCTTGGGAGGGACTGATTCCTACGAGCAGTACTTC
TRBJ1-1	few	TRBD1	TRBV6-1	CASSEKGDRGMSTEAFF	TGTGCCAGCAGTGAAAAAGGTGACAGGGGGATGAGCACTGAAGCTTTCTTT
TRBJ2-3	.	.	TRBV27	CASSLKGRVADTQYF	TGTGCCAGCAGTTTGAAGGGGCGGGTGGCGGATACGCAGTATTTT
TRBJ2-5	.	TRBD1	TRBV18	CASSPRQGATETQYF	TGTGCCAGCTCACCTAGACAGGGGGCTACGGAGACCCAGTACTTC
TRBJ1-1	.	.	TRBV11-2	CASRGPGAEAFF	TGTGCCAGCAGGGGCCCCGGTGCTGAAGCTTTCTTT
TRBJ2-1	.	TRBD2	TRBV2	CASSERLAGATSEQFF	TGTGCCAGCAGTGAGAGACTAGCGGGGGCCACAAGTGAGCAGTTCTTC
TRBJ2-1	.	TRBD1	TRBV7-2	CASSLATGQISYNEQFF	TGTGCCAGCAGCTTAGCGACAGGGCAAATCTCCTACAATGAGCAGTTCTTC
TRBJ2-3	many	.	TRBV5-4	CASSLASAGWDTQYF	TGTGCCAGCAGCTTGGCCTCGGCGGGATGGGATACGCAGTATTTT
TRBJ1-1	.	.	TRBV5-1	CASSISGAPGTEAFF	TGCGCCAGCAGCATCTCCGGGGCACCAGGAACTGAAGCTTTCTTT
TRBJ2-3	.	TRBD2	TRBV10-2	CASSDGGGSDTQYF	TGCGCCAGCAGTGATGGGGGGGGATCAGATACGCAGTATTTT
TRBJ2-1	.	TRBD2	TRBV7-9	CAGQPGLAAPTWGDEQFF	TGTGCCGGACAACCGGGACTAGCGGCGCCTACATGGGGGGATGAGCAGTTCTTC
TRBJ2-3	.	.	TRBV4-2	CASSLGGSDTQYF	TGTGCCAGCAGCCTGGGGGGTAGCGATACGCAGTATTTT
TRBJ2-7	.	.	TRBV7-2	CASSLSPGTYEQYF	TGTGCCAGCAGCTTATCTCCGGGAACCTACGAGCAGTACTTC
TRBJ2-6	.	.	TRBV9	CASSVGSEGRNVLTF	TGTGCCAGCAGCGTAGGGTCGGAAGGCCGCAACGTCCTGACTTTC
TRBJ1-6	.	TRBD1	TRBV9	CASSVGLPGQTNSPLHF	TGTGCCAGCAGCGTAGGTCTTCCGGGACAGACGAATTCACCCCTCCACTTT
TRBJ2-3	.	.	TRBV2	CASSYGGSSTDTQYF	TGTGCCAGCAGTTACGGCGGTTCTAGCACAGATACGCAGTATTTT
TRBJ1-1	.	.	TRBV19	CASSTGLLGTEAFF	TGTGCCAGTAGTACCGGGCTTTTGGGGACTGAAGCTTTCTTT
TRBJ2-5	.	.	TRBV14	CASSQEVAGRKTQYF	TGTGCCAGCAGCCAAGAGGTGGCAGGGCGGAAGACCCAGTACTTC
TRBJ1-2	.	.	TRBV6-5	CASSTTTGTVYGYTF	TGTGCCAGCAGTACAACCACGGGGACGGTCTATGGCTACACCTTC
TRBJ1-2	.	.	TRBV30	CAWSVRQDYGYTF	TGTGCCTGGAGTGTACGACAGGACTATGGCTACACCTTC
TRBJ1-1	few	.	TRBV6-1	CASSAESGNMNTEAFF	TGTGCCAGCAGTGCTGAGTCTGGAAACATGAACACTGAAGCTTTCTTT
TRBJ2-1	.	.	TRBV19	CASSLSGSYNEQFF	TGTGCCAGTAGTCTTAGCGGCTCCTACAATGAGCAGTTCTTC
TRBJ2-1	few	.	TRBV4-3	CASSPGKSSYNEQFF	TGCGCCAGCAGCCCTGGGAAGAGCTCCTACAATGAGCAGTTCTTC
TRBJ2-1	.	TRBD2	TRBV30	CAWSVQGRVFHLAGGPYNEQFF	TGTGCCTGGAGTGTACAGGGCAGAGTATTTCATTTAGCGGGGGGGCCCTACAATGAGCAGTTCTTC
TRBJ2-1	.	TRBD2	TRBV2	CASSKHAGGRYNEQFF	TGTGCCAGCAGTAAACACGCGGGGGGGCGTTACAATGAGCAGTTCTTC
TRBJ1-1	.	.	TRBV6-5	CASKRGGTEAFF	TGTGCCAGCAAAAGGGGGGGGACTGAAGCTTTCTTT
TRBJ1-2	.	.	TRBV20-1	CSATDGDGYTF	TGCAGTGCCACAGACGGGGACGGCTACACCTTC
TRBJ2-5	.	.	TRBV29-1	CSALSGQETQYF	TGCAGCGCCCTGTCGGGACAAGAGACCCAGTACTTC
TRBJ1-2	.	.	TRBV20-1	CSARGFDGYTF	TGCAGTGCTAGGGGTTTCGATGGCTACACCTTC
TRBJ2-1	.	TRBD2	TRBV10-3	CAISEAGSSYNEQFF	TGTGCCATCAGTGAAGCGGGGAGCTCCTACAATGAGCAGTTCTTC
TRBJ1-1	.	.	TRBV7-2	CASSATSGGLTEAFF	TGTGCCAGCAGCGCCACCTCCGGGGGCCTCACTGAAGCTTTCTTT
TRBJ1-6	.	.	TRBV13	CASSSSGWIYNSPLHF	TGTGCCAGCAGCTCTTCGGGGTGGATCTATAATTCACCCCTCCACTTT
TRBJ1-6	.	.	TRBV27	CASSLKGNSPLHF	TGTGCCAGCAGTTTGAAGGGTAATTCACCCCTCCACTTT
TRBJ2-7	.	.	TRBV6-6	CASSPTGLYEQYF	TGTGCCAGCAGCCCGACAGGACTCTACGAGCAGTACTTC
TRBJ1-3	.	TRBD1	TRBV11-2	CASSFRGKGSGNTIYF	TGTGCCAGCAGCTTCAGGGGGAAGGGCTCTGGAAACACCATATATTTT
TRBJ1-1	.	.	TRBV11-2	CASSWGHQNTEAFF	TGTGCCAGCAGCTGGGGACACCAGAACACTGAAGCTTTCTTT
TRBJ1-6	.	.	TRBV5-6	CASSLAQGLASPLHF	TGTGCCAGCAGCTTGGCCCAGGGTCTAGCATCACCCCTCCACTTT
TRBJ1-1	.	.	TRBV5-6	CASSFAVDLEAFF	TGTGCCAGCAGCTTTGCCGTGGACCTTGAAGCTTTCTTT
TRBJ2-5	.	TRBD1	TRBV19	CASAGTGGPLETQYF	TGTGCCAGTGCCGGGACAGGGGGTCCTTTGGAGACCCAGTACTTC
TRBJ2-7	once	.	TRBV6-5	CASGRGGGYEQYF	TGTGCCAGCGGAAGGGGAGGCGGCTACGAGCAGTACTTC
TRBJ1-2	.	TRBD1	TRBV4-3	CASSQNSGQAGYTF	TGCGCCAGCAGCCAAAACAGCGGACAGGCCGGCTACACCTTC
TRBJ2-5	few	.	TRBV11-2	CASSLDDLARETQYF	TGTGCCAGCAGCTTAGATGATCTAGCTCGAGAGACCCAGTACTTC
TRBJ2-3	.	.	TRBV30	CAWSAKDTQYF	TGTGCCTGGAGTGCTAAGGATACGCAGTATTTT
TRBJ2-2	.	TRBD1	TRBV9	CASSVHPGQGEGGGELFF	TGTGCCAGCAGCGTACACCCGGGACAGGGGGAAGGCGGCGGGGAGCTGTTTTTT
TRBJ1-1	.	.	TRBV18	CASSPGQTTNTEAFF	TGTGCCAGCTCACCGGGGCAGACAACGAACACTGAAGCTTTCTTT
TRBJ2-2	.	.	TRBV2	CASSEVGRGGTGELFF	TGTGCCAGCAGTGAAGTGGGCAGGGGAGGAACCGGGGAGCTGTTTTTT
TRBJ1-3	.	.	TRBV14	CASSVNRDDWKHHIF	TGTGCCAGCAGCGTTAATCGGGACGACTGGAAACACCATATATTT
TRBJ1-3	.	.	TRBV18	CASSPRGGLMSSGNTIYF	TGTGCCAGCTCACCACGGGGTGGACTTATGAGCTCTGGAAACACCATATATTTT
TRBJ2-7	few	TRBD1	TRBV29-1	CSFKGTGYEQYF	TGCAGCTTCAAGGGGACAGGGTACGAGCAGTACTTC
TRBJ2-3	.	TRBD1	TRBV18	CASSLGQVGTDTQYF	TGTGCCAGCTCACTCGGACAGGTGGGCACAGATACGCAGTATTTT